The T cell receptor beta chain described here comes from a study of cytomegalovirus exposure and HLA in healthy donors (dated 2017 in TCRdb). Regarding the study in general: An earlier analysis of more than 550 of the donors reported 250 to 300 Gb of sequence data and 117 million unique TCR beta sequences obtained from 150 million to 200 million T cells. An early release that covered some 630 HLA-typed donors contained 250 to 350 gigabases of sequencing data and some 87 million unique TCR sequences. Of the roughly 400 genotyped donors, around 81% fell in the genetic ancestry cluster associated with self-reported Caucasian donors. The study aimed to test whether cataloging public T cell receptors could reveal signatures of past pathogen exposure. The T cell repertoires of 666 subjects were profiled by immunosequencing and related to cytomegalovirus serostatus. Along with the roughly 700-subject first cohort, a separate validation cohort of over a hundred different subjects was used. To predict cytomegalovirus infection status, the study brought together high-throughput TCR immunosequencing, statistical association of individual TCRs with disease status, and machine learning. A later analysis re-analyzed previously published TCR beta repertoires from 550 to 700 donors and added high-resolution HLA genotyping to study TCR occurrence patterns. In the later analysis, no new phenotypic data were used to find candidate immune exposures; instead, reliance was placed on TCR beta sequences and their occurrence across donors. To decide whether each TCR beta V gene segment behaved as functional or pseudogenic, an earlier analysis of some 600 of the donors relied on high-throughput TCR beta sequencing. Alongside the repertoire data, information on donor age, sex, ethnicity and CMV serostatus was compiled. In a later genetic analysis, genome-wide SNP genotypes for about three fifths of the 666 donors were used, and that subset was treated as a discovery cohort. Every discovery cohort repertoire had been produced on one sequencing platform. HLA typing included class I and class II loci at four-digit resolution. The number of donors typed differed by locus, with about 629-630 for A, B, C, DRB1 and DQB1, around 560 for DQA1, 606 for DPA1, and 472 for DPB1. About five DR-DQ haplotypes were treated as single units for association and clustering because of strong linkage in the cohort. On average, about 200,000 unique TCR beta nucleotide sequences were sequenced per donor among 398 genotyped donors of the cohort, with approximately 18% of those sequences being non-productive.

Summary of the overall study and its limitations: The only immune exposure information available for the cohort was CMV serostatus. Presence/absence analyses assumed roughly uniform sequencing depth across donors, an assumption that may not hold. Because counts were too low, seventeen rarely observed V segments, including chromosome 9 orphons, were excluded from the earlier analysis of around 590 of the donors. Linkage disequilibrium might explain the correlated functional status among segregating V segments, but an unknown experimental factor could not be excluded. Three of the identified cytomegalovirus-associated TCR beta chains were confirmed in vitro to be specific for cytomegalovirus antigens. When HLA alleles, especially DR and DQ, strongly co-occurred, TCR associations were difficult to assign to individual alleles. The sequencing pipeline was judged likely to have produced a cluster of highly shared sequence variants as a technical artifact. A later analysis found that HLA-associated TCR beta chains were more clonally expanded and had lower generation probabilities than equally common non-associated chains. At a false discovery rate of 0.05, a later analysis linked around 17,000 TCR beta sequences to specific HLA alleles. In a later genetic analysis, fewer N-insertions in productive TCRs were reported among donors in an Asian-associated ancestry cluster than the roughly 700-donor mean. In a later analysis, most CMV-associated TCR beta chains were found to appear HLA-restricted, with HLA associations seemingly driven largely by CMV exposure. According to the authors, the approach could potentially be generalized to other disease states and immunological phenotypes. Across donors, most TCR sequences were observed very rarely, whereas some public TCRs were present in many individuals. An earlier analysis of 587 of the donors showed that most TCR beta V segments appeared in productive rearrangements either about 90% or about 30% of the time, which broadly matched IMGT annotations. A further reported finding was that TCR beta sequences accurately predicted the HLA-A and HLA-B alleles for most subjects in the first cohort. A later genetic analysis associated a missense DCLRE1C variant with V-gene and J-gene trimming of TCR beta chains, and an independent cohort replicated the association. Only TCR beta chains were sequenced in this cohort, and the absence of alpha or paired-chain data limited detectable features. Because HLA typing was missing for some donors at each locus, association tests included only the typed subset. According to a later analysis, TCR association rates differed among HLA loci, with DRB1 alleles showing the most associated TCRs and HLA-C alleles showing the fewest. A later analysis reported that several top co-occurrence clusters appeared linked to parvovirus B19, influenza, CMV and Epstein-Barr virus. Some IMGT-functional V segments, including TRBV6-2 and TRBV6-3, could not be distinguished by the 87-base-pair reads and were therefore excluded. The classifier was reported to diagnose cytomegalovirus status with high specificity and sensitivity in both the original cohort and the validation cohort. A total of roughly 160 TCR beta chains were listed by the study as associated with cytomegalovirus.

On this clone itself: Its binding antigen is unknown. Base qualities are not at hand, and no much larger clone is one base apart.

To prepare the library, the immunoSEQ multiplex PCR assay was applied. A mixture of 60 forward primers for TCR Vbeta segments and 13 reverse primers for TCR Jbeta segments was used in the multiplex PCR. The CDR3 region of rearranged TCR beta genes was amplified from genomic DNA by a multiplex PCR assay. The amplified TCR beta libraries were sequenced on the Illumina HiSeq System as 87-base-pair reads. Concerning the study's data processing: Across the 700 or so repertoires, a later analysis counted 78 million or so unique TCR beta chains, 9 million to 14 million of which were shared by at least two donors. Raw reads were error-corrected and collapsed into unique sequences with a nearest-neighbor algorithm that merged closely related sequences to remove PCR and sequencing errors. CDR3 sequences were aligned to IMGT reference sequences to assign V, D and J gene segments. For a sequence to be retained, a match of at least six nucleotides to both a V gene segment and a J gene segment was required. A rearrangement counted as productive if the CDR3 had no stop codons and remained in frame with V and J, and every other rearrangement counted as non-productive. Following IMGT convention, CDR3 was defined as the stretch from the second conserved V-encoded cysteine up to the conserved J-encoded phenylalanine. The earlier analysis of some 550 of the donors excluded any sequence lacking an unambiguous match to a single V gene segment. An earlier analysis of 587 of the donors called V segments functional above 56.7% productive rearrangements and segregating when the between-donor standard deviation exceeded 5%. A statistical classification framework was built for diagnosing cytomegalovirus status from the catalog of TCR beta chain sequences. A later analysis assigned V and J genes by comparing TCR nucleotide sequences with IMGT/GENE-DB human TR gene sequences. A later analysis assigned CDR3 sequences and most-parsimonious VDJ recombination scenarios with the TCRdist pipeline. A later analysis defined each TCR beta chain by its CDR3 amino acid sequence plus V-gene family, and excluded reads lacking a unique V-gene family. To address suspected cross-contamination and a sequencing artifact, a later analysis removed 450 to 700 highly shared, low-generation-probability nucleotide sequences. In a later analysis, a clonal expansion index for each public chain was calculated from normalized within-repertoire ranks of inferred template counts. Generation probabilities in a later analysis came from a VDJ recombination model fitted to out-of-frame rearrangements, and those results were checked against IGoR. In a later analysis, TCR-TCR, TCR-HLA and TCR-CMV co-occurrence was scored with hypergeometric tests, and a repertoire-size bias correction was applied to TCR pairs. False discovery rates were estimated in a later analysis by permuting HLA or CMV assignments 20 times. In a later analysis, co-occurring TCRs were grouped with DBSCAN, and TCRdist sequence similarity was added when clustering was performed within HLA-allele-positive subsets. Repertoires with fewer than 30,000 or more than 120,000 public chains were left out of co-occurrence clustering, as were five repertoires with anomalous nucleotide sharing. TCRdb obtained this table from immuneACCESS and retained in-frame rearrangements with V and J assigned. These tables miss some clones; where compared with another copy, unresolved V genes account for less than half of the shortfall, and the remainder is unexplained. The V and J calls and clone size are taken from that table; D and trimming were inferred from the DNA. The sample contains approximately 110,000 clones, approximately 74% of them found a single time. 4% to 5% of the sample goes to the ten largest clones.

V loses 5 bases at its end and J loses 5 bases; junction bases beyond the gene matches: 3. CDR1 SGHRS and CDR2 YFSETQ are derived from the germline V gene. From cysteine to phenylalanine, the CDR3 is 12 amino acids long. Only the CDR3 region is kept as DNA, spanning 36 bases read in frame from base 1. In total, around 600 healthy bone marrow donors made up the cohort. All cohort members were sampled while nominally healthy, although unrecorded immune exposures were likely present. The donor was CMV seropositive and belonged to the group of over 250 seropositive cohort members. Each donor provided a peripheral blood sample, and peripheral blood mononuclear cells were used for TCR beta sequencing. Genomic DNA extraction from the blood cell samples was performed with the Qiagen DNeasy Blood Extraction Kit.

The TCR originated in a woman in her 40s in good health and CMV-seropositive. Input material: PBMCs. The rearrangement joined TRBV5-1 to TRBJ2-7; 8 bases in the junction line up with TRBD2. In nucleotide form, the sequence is TGCGCCAGCAGAGATAGCGGGGACGAGCAGTACTTC. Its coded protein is CASRDSGDEQYF.